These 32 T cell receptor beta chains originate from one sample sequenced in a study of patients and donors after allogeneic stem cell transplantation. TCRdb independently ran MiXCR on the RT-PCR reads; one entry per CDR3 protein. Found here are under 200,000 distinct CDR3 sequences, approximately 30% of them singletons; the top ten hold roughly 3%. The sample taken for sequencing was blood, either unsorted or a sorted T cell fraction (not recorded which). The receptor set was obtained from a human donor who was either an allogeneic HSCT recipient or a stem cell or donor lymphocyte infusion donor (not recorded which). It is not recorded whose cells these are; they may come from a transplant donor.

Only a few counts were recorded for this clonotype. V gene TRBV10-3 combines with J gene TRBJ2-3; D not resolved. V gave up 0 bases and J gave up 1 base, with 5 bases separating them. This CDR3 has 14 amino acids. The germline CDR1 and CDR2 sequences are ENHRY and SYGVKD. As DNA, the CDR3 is TGTGCCATCAGTGAGTCCACAGGCACAGATACGCAGTATTTT. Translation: CAISESTGTDTQYF.

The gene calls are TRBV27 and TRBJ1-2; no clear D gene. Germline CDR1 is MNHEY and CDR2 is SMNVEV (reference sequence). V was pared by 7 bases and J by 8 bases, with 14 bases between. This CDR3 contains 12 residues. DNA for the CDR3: TGTGCCAGCAAGGCTGGGTTCGGCGGCTACACCTTC. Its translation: CASKAGFGGYTF.

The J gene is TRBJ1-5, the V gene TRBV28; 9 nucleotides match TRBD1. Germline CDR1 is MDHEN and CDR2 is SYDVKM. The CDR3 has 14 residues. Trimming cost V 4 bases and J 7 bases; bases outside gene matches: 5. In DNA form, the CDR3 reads TGTGCCAGCAGTTCGGGACAGGGACAACAGCCCCAGCATTTT. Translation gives CASSSGQGQQPQHF.

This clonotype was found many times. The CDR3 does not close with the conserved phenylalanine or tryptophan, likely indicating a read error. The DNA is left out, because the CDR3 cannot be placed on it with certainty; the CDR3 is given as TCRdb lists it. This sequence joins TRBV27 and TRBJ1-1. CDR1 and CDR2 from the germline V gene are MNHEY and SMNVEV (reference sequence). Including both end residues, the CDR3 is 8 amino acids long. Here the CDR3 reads CASSPYYP.

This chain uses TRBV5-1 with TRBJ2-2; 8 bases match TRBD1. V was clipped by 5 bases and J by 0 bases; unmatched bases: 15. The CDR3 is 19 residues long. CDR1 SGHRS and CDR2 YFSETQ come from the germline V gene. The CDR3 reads CASSLPRGDRTANTGELFF. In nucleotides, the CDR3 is TGCGCCAGCAGTCTCCCGCGCGGGGACAGGACGGCGAACACCGGGGAGCTGTTTTTT.

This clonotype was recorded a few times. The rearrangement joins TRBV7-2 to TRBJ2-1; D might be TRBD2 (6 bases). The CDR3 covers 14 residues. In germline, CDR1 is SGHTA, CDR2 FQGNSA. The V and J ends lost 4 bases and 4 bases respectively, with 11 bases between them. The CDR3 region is CASSSLAHYNEQFF. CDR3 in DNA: TGTGCCAGCAGCTCCCTAGCGCATTACAATGAGCAGTTCTTC.

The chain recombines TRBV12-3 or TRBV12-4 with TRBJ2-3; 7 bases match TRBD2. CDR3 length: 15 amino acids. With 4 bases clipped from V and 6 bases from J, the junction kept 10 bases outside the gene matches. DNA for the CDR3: TGTGCCAGCAGTTGGGTTGGCGGGAGTCTCGATACGCAGTATTTT. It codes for CASSWVGGSLDTQYF.

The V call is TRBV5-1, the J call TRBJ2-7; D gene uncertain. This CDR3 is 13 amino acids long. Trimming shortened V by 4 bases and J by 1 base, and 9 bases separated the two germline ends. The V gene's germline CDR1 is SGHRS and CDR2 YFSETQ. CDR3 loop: CASSPSASYEQYF. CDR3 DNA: TGCGCCAGCAGCCCATCGGCGTCCTACGAGCAGTACTTC.

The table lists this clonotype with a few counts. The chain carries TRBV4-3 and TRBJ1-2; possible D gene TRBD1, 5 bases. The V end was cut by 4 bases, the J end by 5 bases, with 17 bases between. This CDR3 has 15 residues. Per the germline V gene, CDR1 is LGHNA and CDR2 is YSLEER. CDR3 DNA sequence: TGCGCCAGCAGCCGTGATGCGGGGGGGAATTATGGCTACACCTTC. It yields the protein CASSRDAGGNYGYTF.

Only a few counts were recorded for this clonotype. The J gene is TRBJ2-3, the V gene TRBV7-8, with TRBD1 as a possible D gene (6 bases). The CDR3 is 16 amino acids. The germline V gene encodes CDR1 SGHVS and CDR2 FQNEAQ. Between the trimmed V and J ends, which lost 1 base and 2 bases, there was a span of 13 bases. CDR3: CASSLVQGILTDTQYF. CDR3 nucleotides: TGTGCCAGCAGCTTAGTCCAGGGGATCCTCACAGATACGCAGTATTTT.

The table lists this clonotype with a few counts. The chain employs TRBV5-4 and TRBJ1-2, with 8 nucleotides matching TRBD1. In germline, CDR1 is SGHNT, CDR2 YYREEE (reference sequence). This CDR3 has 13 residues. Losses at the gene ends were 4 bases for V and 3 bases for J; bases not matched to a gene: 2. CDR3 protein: CASSMTGDYGYTF. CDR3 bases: TGTGCCAGCAGCATGACAGGGGACTATGGCTACACCTTC. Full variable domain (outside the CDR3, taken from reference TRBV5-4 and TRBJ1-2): ETGVTQSPTHLIKTRGQQVTLRCSSQSGHNTVSWYQQALGQGPQFIFQYYREEENGRGNFPPRFSGLQFPNYSSELNVNALELDDSALYLCASSMTGDYGYTFGSGTRLTVV.

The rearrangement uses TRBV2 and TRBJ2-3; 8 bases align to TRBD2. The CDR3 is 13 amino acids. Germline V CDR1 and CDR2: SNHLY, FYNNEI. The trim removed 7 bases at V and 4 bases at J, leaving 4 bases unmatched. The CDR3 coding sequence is TGTGCCAGCACTGGGACTAGACCAGATACGCAGTATTTT. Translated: CASTGTRPDTQYF. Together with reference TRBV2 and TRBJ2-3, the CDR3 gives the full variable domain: EPEVTQTPSHQVTQMGQEVILRCVPISNHLYFYWYRQILGQKVEFLVSFYNNEISEKSEIFDDQFSVERPDGSNFTLKIRSTKLEDSAMYFCASTGTRPDTQYFGPGTRLTVL.

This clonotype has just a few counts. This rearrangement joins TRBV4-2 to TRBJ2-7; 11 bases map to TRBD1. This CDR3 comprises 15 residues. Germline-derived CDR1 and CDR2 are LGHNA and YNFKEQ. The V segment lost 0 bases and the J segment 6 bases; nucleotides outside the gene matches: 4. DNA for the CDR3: TGTGCCAGCAGCCAAGATGGGACAGGGGGACGCGAGCAGTACTTC. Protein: CASSQDGTGGREQYF.

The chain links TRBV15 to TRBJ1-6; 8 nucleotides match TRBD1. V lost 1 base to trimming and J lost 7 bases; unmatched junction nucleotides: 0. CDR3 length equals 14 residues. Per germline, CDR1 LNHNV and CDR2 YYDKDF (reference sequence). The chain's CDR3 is CATSRGTGNSPLHF. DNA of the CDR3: TGTGCCACCAGCAGAGGGACAGGGAATTCACCCCTCCACTTT. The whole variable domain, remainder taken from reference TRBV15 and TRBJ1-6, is DAMVIQNPRYQVTQFGKPVTLSCSQTLNHNVMYWYQQKSSQAPKLLFHYYDKDFNNEADTPDNFQSRRPNTSFCFLDIRSPGLGDTAMYLCATSRGTGNSPLHFGNGTRLTVT.

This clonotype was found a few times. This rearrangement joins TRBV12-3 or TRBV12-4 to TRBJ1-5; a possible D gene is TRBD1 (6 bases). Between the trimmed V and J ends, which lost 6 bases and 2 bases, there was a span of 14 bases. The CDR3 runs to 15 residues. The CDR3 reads CASSPQGRGNQPQHF. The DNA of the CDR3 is TGTGCCAGCAGCCCACAGGGCCGGGGCAATCAGCCCCAGCATTTT.

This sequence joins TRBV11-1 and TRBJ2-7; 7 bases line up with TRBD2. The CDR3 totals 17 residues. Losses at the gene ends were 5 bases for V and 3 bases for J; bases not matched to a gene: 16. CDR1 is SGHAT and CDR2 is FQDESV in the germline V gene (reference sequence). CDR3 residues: CASSPAPYRDYLYEQYF. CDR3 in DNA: TGTGCCAGCAGCCCTGCCCCCTACCGGGACTATCTCTACGAGCAGTACTTC.

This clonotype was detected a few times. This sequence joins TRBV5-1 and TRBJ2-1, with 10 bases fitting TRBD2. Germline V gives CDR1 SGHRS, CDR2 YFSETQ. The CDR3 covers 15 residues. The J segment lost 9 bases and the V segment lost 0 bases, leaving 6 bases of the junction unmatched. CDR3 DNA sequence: TGCGCCAGCAGCTTGGCTAGCGGGAGAGGGAGTGAGCAGTTCTTC. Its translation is CASSLASGRGSEQFF.

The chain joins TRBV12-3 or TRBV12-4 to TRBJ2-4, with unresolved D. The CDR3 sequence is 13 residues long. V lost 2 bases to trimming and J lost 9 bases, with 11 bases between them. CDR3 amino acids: CASSLREMGIQYF. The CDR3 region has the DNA TGTGCCAGCAGTTTAAGGGAAATGGGCATTCAGTACTTC.

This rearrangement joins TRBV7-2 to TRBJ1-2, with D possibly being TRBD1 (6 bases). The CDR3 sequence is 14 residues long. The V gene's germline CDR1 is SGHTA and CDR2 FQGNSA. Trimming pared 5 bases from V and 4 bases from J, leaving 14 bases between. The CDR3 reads CASSPDRYIYGYTF. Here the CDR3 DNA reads TGTGCCAGCAGCCCAGACAGGTATATCTATGGCTACACCTTC.

The CDR3 coding sequence is TGTGCCAGCAGCCTACGACAGGGAGGAAGGAATGAGCAGTTCTTC. This encodes CASSLRQGGRNEQFF. The rearrangement uses TRBV9 and TRBJ2-1, with D possibly matching TRBD1 (7 bases). The CDR3 contains 15 residues. CDR1 SGDLS and CDR2 YYNGEE come from the germline V gene. The V and J ends lost 4 bases and 7 bases respectively, with 18 bases between them.

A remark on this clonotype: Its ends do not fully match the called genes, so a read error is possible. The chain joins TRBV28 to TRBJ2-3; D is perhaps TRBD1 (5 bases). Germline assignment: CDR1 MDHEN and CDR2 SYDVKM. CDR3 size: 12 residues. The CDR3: CASSLRGGYLHF. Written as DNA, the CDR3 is TGTGCCAGCAGTTTAAGGGGCGGTTACCTCCATTTT.

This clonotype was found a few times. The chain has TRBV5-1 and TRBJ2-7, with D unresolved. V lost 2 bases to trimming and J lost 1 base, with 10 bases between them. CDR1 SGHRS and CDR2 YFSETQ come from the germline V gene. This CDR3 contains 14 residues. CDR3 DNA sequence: TGCGCCAGCAGCTTAGATACAGAATCCTACGAGCAGTACTTC. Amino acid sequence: CASSLDTESYEQYF. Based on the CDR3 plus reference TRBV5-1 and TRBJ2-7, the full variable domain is KAGVTQTPRYLIKTRGQQVTLSCSPISGHRSVSWYQQTPGQGLQFLFEYFSETQRNKGNFPGRFSGRQFSNSRSEMNVSTLELGDSALYLCASSLDTESYEQYFGPGTRLTVT.

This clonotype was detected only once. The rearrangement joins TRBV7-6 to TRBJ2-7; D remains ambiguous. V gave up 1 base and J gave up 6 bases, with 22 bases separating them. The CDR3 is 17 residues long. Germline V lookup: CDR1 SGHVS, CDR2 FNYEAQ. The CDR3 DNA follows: TGTGCCAGCAGCTTAGGGGTAGAGGCAAGGTACTTTGGCGAGCAGTACTTC. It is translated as CASSLGVEARYFGEQYF. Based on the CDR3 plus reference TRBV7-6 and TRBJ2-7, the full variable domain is GAGVSQSPRYKVTKRGQDVALRCDPISGHVSLYWYRQALGQGPEFLTYFNYEAQQDKSGLPNDRFSAERPEGSISTLTIQRTEQRDSAMYRCASSLGVEARYFGEQYFGPGTRLTVT.

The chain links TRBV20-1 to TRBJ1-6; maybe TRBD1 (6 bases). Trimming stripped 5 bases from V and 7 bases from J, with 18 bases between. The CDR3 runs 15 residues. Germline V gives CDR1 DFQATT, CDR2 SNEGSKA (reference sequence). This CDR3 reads CSAGLPGQGNSPLHF. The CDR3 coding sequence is TGCAGTGCTGGGCTCCCGGGACAAGGGAATTCACCCCTCCACTTT.

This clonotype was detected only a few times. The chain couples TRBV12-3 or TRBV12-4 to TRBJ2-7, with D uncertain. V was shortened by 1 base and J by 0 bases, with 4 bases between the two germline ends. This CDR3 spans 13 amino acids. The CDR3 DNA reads TGTGCCAGCAGTTTAGGGATCTCCTACGAGCAGTACTTC. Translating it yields CASSLGISYEQYF.

CDR3 nucleotide sequence: TGTGCCAGCAGTCCCTTGGGACAGTTGAACACTGAAGCTTTCTTT. It is translated as CASSPLGQLNTEAFF. The chain has TRBV28 and TRBJ1-1; 7 bases map to TRBD1. V gave up 5 bases and J gave up 0 bases; unmatched junction bases: 6. The CDR3 consists of 15 residues. Germline values: CDR1 MDHEN, CDR2 SYDVKM.

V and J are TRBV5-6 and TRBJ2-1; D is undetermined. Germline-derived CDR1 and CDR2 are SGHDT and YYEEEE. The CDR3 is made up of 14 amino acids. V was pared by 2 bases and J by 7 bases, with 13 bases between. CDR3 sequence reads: CASSFYPGVNEQFF. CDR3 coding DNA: TGTGCCAGCAGCTTTTATCCCGGAGTAAATGAGCAGTTCTTC.

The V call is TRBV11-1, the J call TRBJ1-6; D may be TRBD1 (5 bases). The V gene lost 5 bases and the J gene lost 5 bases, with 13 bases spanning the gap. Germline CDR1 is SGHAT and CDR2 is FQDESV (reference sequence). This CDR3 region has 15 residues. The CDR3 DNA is TGTGCCAGCAGCCCAGAGGGACGGCATAATTCACCCCTCCACTTT. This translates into CASSPEGRHNSPLHF.

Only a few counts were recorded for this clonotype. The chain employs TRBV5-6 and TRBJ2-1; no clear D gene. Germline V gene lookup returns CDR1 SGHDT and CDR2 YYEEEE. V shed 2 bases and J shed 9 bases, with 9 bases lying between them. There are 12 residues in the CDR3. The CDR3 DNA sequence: TGTGCCAGCAGCTTTTACGGCAGTGAGCAGTTCTTC. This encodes CASSFYGSEQFF.

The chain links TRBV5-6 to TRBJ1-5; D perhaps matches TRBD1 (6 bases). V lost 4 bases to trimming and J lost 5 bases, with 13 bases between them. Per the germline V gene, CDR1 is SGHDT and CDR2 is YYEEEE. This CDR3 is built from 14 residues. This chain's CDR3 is CASSQGSLHQPQHF. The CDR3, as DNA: TGTGCCAGCAGCCAGGGGAGTCTTCATCAGCCCCAGCATTTT. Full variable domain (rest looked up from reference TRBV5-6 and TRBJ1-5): DAGVTQSPTHLIKTRGQQVTLRCSPKSGHDTVSWYQQALGQGPQFIFQYYEEEERQRGNFPDRFSGHQFPNYSSELNVNALLLGDSALYLCASSQGSLHQPQHFGDGTRLSIL.

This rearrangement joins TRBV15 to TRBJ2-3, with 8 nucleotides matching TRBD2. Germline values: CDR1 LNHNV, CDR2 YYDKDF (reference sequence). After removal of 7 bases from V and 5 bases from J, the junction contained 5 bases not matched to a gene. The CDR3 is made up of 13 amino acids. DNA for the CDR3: TGTGCCACCAAAGCGGGAGAGAGAGATACGCAGTATTTT. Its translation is CATKAGERDTQYF.

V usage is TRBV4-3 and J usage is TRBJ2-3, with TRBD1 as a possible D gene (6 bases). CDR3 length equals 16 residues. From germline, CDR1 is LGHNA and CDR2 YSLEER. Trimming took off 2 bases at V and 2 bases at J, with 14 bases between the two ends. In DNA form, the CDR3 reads TGCGCCAGCAGCCAAACCCCGACAGGTATCACAGATACGCAGTATTTT. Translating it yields CASSQTPTGITDTQYF.